The source of this TCR beta chain is a study of T cell repertoires in cytomegalovirus infection. MiXCR was run by TCRdb on the reads, yielding one entry per CDR3 protein. The sample lists more than 150,000 distinct CDR3 sequences, roughly 27% seen once, with approximately 31% in the top ten. The germline V gene has CDR1 PRHDT and CDR2 FYEKMQ (reference sequence). J lost 3 bases, V lost 5 bases, and 5 bases had no gene match. The CDR3 length is 14 residues. The sequencing sample was made of PBMCs. The V gene is TRBV13, the J gene TRBJ2-7; TRBD1 agrees at 9 bases. The origin of this receptor is a human donor in good health (CMV status not recorded). Some clones in this sample may be carry-over from other donors' samples. DNA for the CDR3: TGTGCCAGCAGCCAGGGACAGGGCCTCTACGAGCAGTACTTC. This sequence encodes CASSQGQGLYEQYF.